This is a list of T cell receptor beta chains from one sample in a study of T-cell memory formation after mild COVID-19. MiXCR was run by TCRdb on the 5' RACE reads, yielding one entry per CDR3 protein. This table holds around 82,000 distinct CDR3 sequences, about 13% found once. Sequenced sample: PBMCs or a T cell subset sorted from them (not recorded which). The receptors derive from a man younger than 35 who had mild COVID-19 (a few samples of this study predate the infection). Cell type and time point are not known. CDR3s include the opening cysteine and the closing phenylalanine or tryptophan. A D gene is named only where the DNA matches it firmly. Expanded clones are given a class, and other clones once, few, many or no size at all.

V	J	size	D	CDR3	DNA
TRBV7-6	TRBJ2-7	NA	NA	CASSPPGNLHEQYF	TGTGCCAGCAGCCCGCCCGGGAACCTGCACGAGCAGTACTTC
TRBV15	TRBJ1-5	NA	TRBD1	CATSRSRGTDQPQHF	TGTGCCACCAGCAGAAGTAGGGGGACAGATCAGCCCCAGCATTTT
TRBV20-1	TRBJ2-3	few	NA	CSARDPQQGGGTDTQYF	TGCAGTGCTAGAGATCCCCAACAGGGAGGCGGAACAGATACGCAGTATTTT
TRBV5-6	TRBJ2-5	NA	NA	CASSSGYGETQYF	TGTGCCAGCAGCTCGGGATACGGAGAGACCCAGTACTTC
TRBV25-1	TRBJ2-7	NA	TRBD2	CASSFGGRYEQYF	TGTGCCAGCAGTTTCGGGGGGAGATACGAGCAGTACTTC
TRBV7-8	TRBJ1-1	many	NA	CASSLWTPETSTEAFF	TGTGCCAGCAGCTTATGGACCCCGGAGACTTCCACTGAAGCTTTCTTT
TRBV4-1	TRBJ1-2	few	NA	CASSPTTEANYGYTF	TGCGCCAGCAGCCCGACAACCGAAGCCAACTATGGCTACACCTTC
TRBV27	TRBJ2-5	NA	TRBD1	CASSPVGQQETQYF	TGTGCCAGCAGCCCCGTGGGACAGCAAGAGACCCAGTACTTC
TRBV6-2/TRBV6-3	TRBJ2-7	NA	NA	CASSDEGGLYEQYF	TGTGCCAGCAGTGATGAAGGGGGGCTGTACGAGCAGTACTTC
TRBV29-1	TRBJ2-7	few	NA	CSVVTAGTPYEQYF	TGCAGCGTTGTGACGGCAGGGACCCCCTACGAGCAGTACTTC
TRBV7-2	TRBJ2-1	NA	TRBD2	CASSPAGGSINEQFF	TGTGCCAGCAGCCCAGCGGGGGGTTCGATTAATGAGCAGTTCTTC
TRBV6-2/TRBV6-3	TRBJ1-2	NA	NA	CASSYTALNYGYTF	TGTGCCAGCAGTTATACAGCTCTGAACTATGGCTACACCTTC
TRBV12-3/TRBV12-4	TRBJ1-1	NA	NA	CASRGDGSMNTEAFF	TGTGCCAGCAGGGGGGACGGTAGCATGAACACTGAAGCTTTCTTT
TRBV20-1	TRBJ2-1	few	NA	CSARVFSSYNEQFF	TGCAGTGCTAGAGTTTTCAGCTCCTACAATGAGCAGTTCTTC
TRBV6-5	TRBJ2-7	few	TRBD1	CASSKGADEQYF	TGTGCCAGCAGCAAGGGGGCAGACGAGCAGTACTTC
TRBV29-1	TRBJ2-3	NA	TRBD2	CSAIWRGEGTDTQYF	TGCAGCGCCATATGGCGGGGGGAAGGCACAGATACGCAGTATTTT
TRBV6-5	TRBJ1-1	few	NA	CASSYKATYTEAFF	TGTGCCAGCAGTTACAAGGCCACCTACACTGAAGCTTTCTTT
TRBV6-2/TRBV6-3	TRBJ1-5	few	NA	CASSYRQNPQPQHF	TGTGCCAGCAGTTACAGACAGAACCCTCAGCCCCAGCATTTT
TRBV11-3	TRBJ2-2	few	NA	CASSYSPAGGSGELFF	TGTGCCAGCAGCTACTCTCCCGCAGGGGGGTCCGGGGAGCTGTTTTTT
TRBV6-5	TRBJ2-7	many	TRBD1	CASSYSTGYEQYF	TGTGCCAGCAGTTACTCGACAGGGTACGAGCAGTACTTC
TRBV6-4	TRBJ2-3	many	NA	CASSDGEGTDTQYF	TGTGCCAGCAGTGACGGGGAGGGCACAGATACGCAGTATTTT
TRBV6-5	TRBJ1-3	NA	NA	CASSYSRAEMGLRNTIYF	TGTGCCAGCAGTTACTCGAGAGCGGAGATGGGGTTGCGAAACACCATATATTTT
TRBV7-9	TRBJ1-6	medium-sized	NA	CASSLQDYNSPLHF	TGTGCCAGCAGCTTACAGGACTATAATTCACCCCTCCACTTT
TRBV30	TRBJ1-5	NA	NA	CAWSASPSLGPQHF	TGTGCCTGGAGTGCCTCGCCCTCGTTAGGGCCCCAGCATTTT
TRBV5-5	TRBJ2-5	few	NA	CASSLSTEETQYF	TGTGCCAGCAGCTTGTCTACGGAAGAGACCCAGTACTTC
TRBV6-5	TRBJ2-3	NA	TRBD1	CASSIGTGGETDTQYF	TGTGCCAGCAGTATTGGGACAGGGGGCGAGACAGATACGCAGTATTTT
TRBV13	TRBJ2-3	NA	NA	CASSLEVDTQYF	TGTGCCAGCAGCTTAGAGGTCGATACGCAGTATTTT
TRBV12-5	TRBJ2-1	NA	NA	CASGGGRNEQFF	TGTGCTAGTGGTGGTGGGCGGAATGAGCAGTTCTTC
TRBV6-5	TRBJ2-3	few	NA	CASSYSEVTDTQYF	TGTGCCAGCAGTTACTCCGAGGTGACAGATACGCAGTATTTT
TRBV7-9	TRBJ2-1	NA	TRBD2	CASSAGLAGAGEQFF	TGTGCCAGCAGCGCGGGACTAGCGGGGGCGGGTGAGCAGTTCTTC
TRBV9	TRBJ1-2	NA	NA	CASSRIRFFKKAIYGYTF	TGTGCCAGCAGCAGAATAAGGTTTTTTAAAAAGGCAATCTATGGCTACACCTTC
TRBV12-3/TRBV12-4	TRBJ2-3	NA	TRBD1	CASSPRTGSGVTQYF	TGTGCCAGCAGCCCCCGGACAGGGTCAGGAGTTACGCAGTATTTT
TRBV27	TRBJ2-7	NA	NA	CATKFGTGSYEQYF	TGTGCCACCAAATTTGGGACTGGCTCCTACGAGCAGTACTTC
TRBV9	TRBJ2-3	NA	NA	CASSVGVDTQYF	TGTGCCAGCAGCGTAGGGGTTGATACGCAGTATTTT
TRBV28	TRBJ2-1	few	TRBD2	CASSLSSGGNNEQFF	TGTGCCAGCAGTTTGAGTAGCGGGGGAAACAATGAGCAGTTCTTC
TRBV5-6	TRBJ2-5	few	NA	CASYPAGGVQETQYF	TGTGCCAGCTATCCGGCGGGCGGCGTCCAAGAGACCCAGTACTTC
TRBV9	TRBJ1-1	few	TRBD1	CASSVTGTGGFTEAFF	TGTGCCAGCAGCGTAACCGGGACAGGGGGCTTCACTGAAGCTTTCTTT
TRBV3-1	TRBJ2-6	NA	TRBD1	CASSSGTGPSGANVLTF	TGTGCCAGCAGCTCCGGGACAGGACCCAGCGGGGCCAACGTCCTGACTTTC
TRBV7-6	TRBJ2-5	many	TRBD1	CASSLGGTGLQETQYF	TGTGCCAGCAGCTTAGGGGGGACAGGCCTACAAGAGACCCAGTACTTC
TRBV27	TRBJ1-2	NA	NA	CASSLGTDRIKYGYTF	TGTGCCAGCAGTTTAGGGACGGACCGGATTAAATATGGCTACACCTTC
TRBV4-1	TRBJ2-5	many	TRBD2	CASSHPPPGRETQYF	TGCGCCAGCAGCCACCCGCCTCCCGGGAGGGAGACCCAGTACTTC
TRBV20-1	TRBJ1-6	few	NA	CSARDRRVAAYNSPLHF	TGCAGTGCTAGAGATAGGAGGGTGGCAGCGTATAATTCACCCCTCCACTTT
TRBV19	TRBJ2-1	NA	NA	CASSILGASSSYNEQFF	TGTGCCAGTAGTATTTTGGGAGCGAGCAGCTCCTACAATGAGCAGTTCTTC
TRBV15	TRBJ1-1	NA	NA	CATSSPNVDTEAFF	TGTGCCACCAGCAGTCCCAACGTCGACACTGAAGCTTTCTTT
TRBV7-6	TRBJ1-4	few	NA	CASSLDPGEEKLFF	TGTGCCAGCAGCTTAGACCCCGGGGAAGAAAAACTGTTTTTT
TRBV27	TRBJ2-3	few	NA	CASSSPLSRSTDTQYF	TGTGCCAGCAGTTCCCCTCTCTCGCGGAGCACAGATACGCAGTATTTT
TRBV27	TRBJ2-3	few	TRBD1	CASSFPPGTGVMGTDTQYF	TGTGCCAGCAGTTTCCCCCCCGGGACAGGGGTGATGGGCACAGATACGCAGTATTTT
TRBV11-1	TRBJ2-1	few	NA	CASSLVLADEQFF	TGTGCCAGCAGCTTAGTACTAGCCGATGAGCAGTTCTTC
TRBV5-1	TRBJ1-2	medium-sized	TRBD1	CASSLGWTGVNYGYTF	TGCGCCAGCAGCTTGGGCTGGACAGGGGTTAACTATGGCTACACCTTC
TRBV5-1	TRBJ2-1	few	TRBD2	CASSLALAGVYYNEQFF	TGCGCCAGCAGCTTGGCCTTAGCGGGGGTGTACTACAATGAGCAGTTCTTC
TRBV11-2	TRBJ1-6	NA	NA	CASSSLWNHREKNSPLHF	TGTGCCAGCAGCTCGCTATGGAACCACAGGGAGAAAAATTCACCCCTCCACTTT
TRBV4-1	TRBJ2-2	NA	TRBD2	CASSLPTGGTGELFF	TGCGCCAGCAGCCTCCCCACGGGGGGCACCGGGGAGCTGTTTTTT
TRBV12-3/TRBV12-4	TRBJ2-3	few	NA	CASRPPVGLDTQYF	TGTGCCAGCAGACCGCCCGTCGGGTTAGATACGCAGTATTTT
TRBV11-2	TRBJ2-1	NA	TRBD2	CASSLVSGADAYNEQFF	TGTGCCAGCAGCTTAGTCAGCGGGGCGGACGCTTACAATGAGCAGTTCTTC
TRBV9	TRBJ1-2	NA	NA	CASSERPRSGYTF	TGTGCCAGCAGCGAAAGGCCCCGTAGCGGCTACACCTTC